The source of this TCR beta chain is a study of T cell repertoires in cytomegalovirus infection. On the study more broadly: CMV epitopes used comprised recently identified HLA-C-restricted ones and well-studied HLA-B-restricted ones. A matching HLA type, together with CMV infection, was signaled by public TCR beta signatures. Study-wide points: Clonotype analysis showed dominance of the ex vivo response by HLA-C-restricted CMV-specific TCR beta clonotypes.

The CDR3 spans 14 residues. V trimming: 4 bases; J trimming: 5 bases; junction bases outside the gene matches: 6. The V gene's germline CDR1 is MNHNS and CDR2 SASEGT. TCRdb itself ran the reads through MiXCR, one entry per CDR3 protein. The table lists some 920,000 distinct CDR3 sequences, around 31% of them singletons, with about 14% in the top ten. In this sample, this clonotype turned up a few times. The antigen is undetermined. V gene TRBV6-1 combines with J gene TRBJ2-5; 8 nucleotides line up with TRBD1. Material: cultured CD8+ T cells from PBMCs, obtained from culture after CMV antigen stimulation. The clonotype was recovered from a human donor in good health (CMV status not recorded). Some clones in this sample may be carry-over from other donors' samples. CDR3 region: CASSVRQGKETQYF. As DNA, the CDR3 is TGTGCCAGCAGTGTCCGACAGGGGAAGGAGACCCAGTACTTC.